This T cell receptor beta chain was documented in a study of response to subunit inactivated influenza vaccine. The CDR3 is made up of 13 amino acids. Germline V gives CDR1 SQVTM, CDR2 ANQGSEA. The ends were cut back, 5 bases at V and 1 base at J, with 9 bases in the middle. Each CDR3 protein gets one entry after TCRdb re-called the RT-PCR reads with MiXCR. The sample includes more than 550,000 distinct CDR3 sequences, approximately 10% of them seen just once. These same records also appear under a second study, on T cells expressing NK-cell markers. That source notes: Production of TCR beta cDNA relied on 5'RACE template switching with UMIs.

This chain connects TRBV29-1 to TRBJ2-1, with D unclear. This specimen was PBMCs from blood, taken on the day of vaccination. This clonotype was sampled from a man aged 45-65 years who received an inactivated influenza vaccine. For the CDR3, the DNA is TGCAGCGTTCAGGAGAGGTCCTACAATGAGCAGTTCTTC. Protein: CSVQERSYNEQFF.